This T cell receptor (beta chain) was identified during a study of cytomegalovirus exposure and HLA in healthy donors. Study-wide context: Unique TCRs from HLA-typed donors, 85 million to 100 million of them, were held in an early data release. Whole-study findings and limits: Data from an earlier analysis indicated that most TCR beta V segments were productive either about 87% or about 30% of the time.

The germline gives CDR1 SGHRS, CDR2 YFSETQ. The CDR3 contains 14 residues. V shed 6 bases, J shed 2 bases, and the junction held 5 bases outside the gene matches. As regards this clone: Its specificity is not known.

The PCR contained 60 Vbeta and 13 Jbeta primers. Profiled with immunoSEQ multiplex PCR; TCRdb holds only in-frame clones, not every one. Among 45,000 to 75,000 clones listed, less than 85% were seen once. The chain carries TRBV5-1 and TRBJ2-3, with 8 bases matching TRBD2. The sequenced sample consisted of PBMCs. This receptor was identified in a woman aged 55-69 years in good health and CMV-seropositive. This chain's CDR3 is CASNSGVNTDTQYF. In nucleotides, the CDR3 is TGCGCCAGCAATAGCGGGGTGAACACAGATACGCAGTATTTT.